This entry lists 8 T cell receptor beta chains sequenced from one sample in a study of blood T cell repertoires in COVID-19. Generated by immunoSEQ multiplex PCR, the TCRdb table keeps only in-frame clones and is missing some. The sample comprises around 53,000 clones, approximately 80% of which are singletons, and around 43% rests with the top ten. The specimen was peripheral blood. Every receptor here comes from a man aged 65 to 79 with active or convalescent COVID-19.

This chain links TRBV25-1 with TRBJ1-2, with 7 bases that match TRBD1. The CDR3 has 11 residues. Germline CDR1 MGHDK, CDR2 SYGVNS. V lost 7 bases, J lost 8 bases, and 4 bases stayed unmatched. DNA of the CDR3: TGTGCCAGCACAGGGGGAAGGGGCTACACCTTC. It encodes CASTGGRGYTF.

This chain connects TRBV4-1 to TRBJ1-2; 8 bases agree with TRBD1. Trimming cost V 2 bases and J 2 bases; bases outside gene matches: 7. The V gene's germline CDR1 is MGHRA and CDR2 YSYEKL. This CDR3 contains 16 residues. The CDR3 nucleotides are TGCGCCAGCAGCCAAAGTGGAGCAGGGGGCAACTATGGCTACACCTTC. Translation gives CASSQSGAGGNYGYTF.

The chain carries TRBV7-9 and TRBJ2-2, with 10 bases identical to TRBD1. The CDR3 has 16 residues. V gave up 5 bases and J gave up 4 bases; unmatched junction bases: 7. The germline V gene encodes CDR1 SEHNR and CDR2 FQNEAQ (reference sequence). DNA of the CDR3: TGTGCCAGCAGCAACCGGGACAGGGGTCTCACCGGGGAGCTGTTTTTT. This translates into CASSNRDRGLTGELFF.

This clone came up many times. The chain employs TRBV18 and TRBJ2-4, with TRBD2 as a possible D gene (5 bases). This CDR3 region has 16 residues. V was pared by 0 bases and J by 1 base, with 10 bases between. Germline lookup yields CDR1 KGHSH and CDR2 LQKENI. This chain's CDR3 is CASSPPDGVAKNIQYF. CDR3 coding DNA: TGTGCCAGCTCACCACCGGACGGGGTGGCCAAAAACATTCAGTACTTC.

The chain is built from TRBV5-1 and TRBJ1-2; 9 bases line up with TRBD1. V gave up 0 bases and J gave up 4 bases; unmatched junction bases: 4. CDR1 SGHRS and CDR2 YFSETQ come from the germline V gene. The length of the CDR3 is 15 residues. CDR3 in amino acids: CASSLEGQGSYGYTF. For the CDR3, the DNA is TGCGCCAGCAGCTTGGAGGGACAGGGATCCTATGGCTACACCTTC.

The CDR3, as DNA: TGTGCCAGCAGTGTATCAGGACTAATGACAGATACGCAGTATTTT. Translation: CASSVSGLMTDTQYF. The V and J genes are TRBV11-3 and TRBJ2-3, with TRBD2 as a possible D gene (6 bases). The CDR3 consists of 15 residues. Germline V CDR1 and CDR2: SGHNT, YENEEA. V shed 6 bases and J shed 3 bases, with 16 bases lying between them.

The J gene is TRBJ2-3, the V gene TRBV5-1; no clear D gene. The CDR3 loop spans 14 amino acids. The V end was cut by 6 bases, the J end by 3 bases, with 14 bases between. Germline V lookup: CDR1 SGHRS, CDR2 YFSETQ. Here the CDR3 DNA reads TGCGCCAGCAAAGTCGACGGAGAGACAGATACGCAGTATTTT. Translated: CASKVDGETDTQYF. The variable domain in full, with the rest retrieved from reference TRBV5-1 and TRBJ2-3, is KAGVTQTPRYLIKTRGQQVTLSCSPISGHRSVSWYQQTPGQGLQFLFEYFSETQRNKGNFPGRFSGRQFSNSRSEMNVSTLELGDSALYLCASKVDGETDTQYFGPGTRLTVL.

The chain employs TRBV4-3 and TRBJ1-3; 8 bases line up with TRBD1. This CDR3 is 15 amino acids long. Germline CDR1 is LGHNA and CDR2 is YSLEER. The trim removed 4 bases at V and 4 bases at J, leaving 6 bases unmatched. CDR3 sequence: CASSPQGQGGNTIYF. The CDR3 region has the DNA TGCGCCAGCAGCCCCCAAGGACAGGGCGGAAACACCATATATTTT.